This is a list of T cell receptor beta chains from one sample in a study of radiation and T cells in renal cell carcinoma. Only in-frame clones appear in the TCRdb table, and some are missing; sequencing was by immunoSEQ multiplex PCR. This sample has 100,000 to 150,000 clones, with roughly 80% found just once. The sample consisted of blood, taken from a patient whose treatment included radiotherapy and nephrectomy. The source is an older woman with renal cell carcinoma. Each CDR3 is given with its conserved first and last residue. Fields, in order: V gene, D gene, clone size, J gene, CDR3 protein, CDR3 DNA. The D gene is left open where the match is weak. Size is omitted from some rows. Given values are once, few, many or a class for expanded clones.

V: TRBV7-9
D: TRBD1
size: once
J: TRBJ2-5
CDR3: CASSPGQGVETQYF
DNA: TGTGCCAGCAGCCCGGGACAGGGGGTAGAGACCCAGTACTTC

V: TRBV4-2
D: TRBD1
size: -
J: TRBJ2-7
CDR3: CASSQEGRQGALNEQYF
DNA: TGTGCCAGCAGCCAGGAGGGGCGACAGGGGGCGCTGAACGAGCAGTACTTC

V: TRBV7-2
D: TRBD2
size: -
J: TRBJ2-7
CDR3: CASSFASGSHNEQYF
DNA: TGTGCCAGCAGCTTTGCTAGCGGGAGTCACAACGAGCAGTACTTC

V: TRBV30
D: -
size: few
J: TRBJ2-7
CDR3: CASRGLANSYEQYF
DNA: TGTGCCAGCCGTGGCCTAGCGAACTCCTACGAGCAGTACTTC

V: TRBV19
D: -
size: -
J: TRBJ1-4
CDR3: CASSIDLDSHEKLFF
DNA: TGTGCCAGTAGTATAGATCTGGACAGCCATGAAAAACTGTTTTTT

V: TRBV9
D: -
size: -
J: TRBJ2-7
CDR3: CASSVGGAPYEQYF
DNA: TGTGCCAGCAGCGTAGGGGGGGCCCCCTACGAGCAGTACTTC

V: TRBV11-2
D: -
size: once
J: TRBJ2-2
CDR3: CASSFQGHGMFF
DNA: TGTGCCAGCAGCTTTCAAGGGCACGGGATGTTTTTT

V: TRBV28
D: TRBD2
size: once
J: TRBJ2-3
CDR3: CASSLEREVADTQYF
DNA: TGTGCCAGCAGTTTAGAGCGGGAGGTTGCAGATACGCAGTATTTT

V: TRBV18
D: TRBD1
size: once
J: TRBJ2-6
CDR3: CASSPRTGGNGANVLTF
DNA: TGTGCCAGCTCACCTCGGACAGGGGGGAATGGGGCCAACGTCCTGACTTTC

V: TRBV9
D: TRBD1
size: -
J: TRBJ1-2
CDR3: CASSPGGANYGYTF
DNA: TGTGCCAGCAGCCCAGGGGGAGCTAACTATGGCTACACCTTC

V: TRBV28
D: -
size: -
J: TRBJ2-4
CDR3: CASSLTLAKNIQYF
DNA: TGTGCCAGCAGTTTAACCCTAGCCAAAAACATTCAGTACTTC

V: TRBV6-1
D: -
size: -
J: TRBJ2-3
CDR3: CASSERIRGTDTQYF
DNA: TGTGCCAGCAGTGAAAGGATTCGGGGCACAGATACGCAGTATTTT

V: TRBV6-6
D: -
size: once
J: TRBJ1-2
CDR3: CASSPTGEILYGYTF
DNA: TGTGCCAGCAGCCCTACGGGGGAAATTCTCTATGGCTACACCTTC